The 29 T cell receptor beta chains below all came from one sample that was sequenced in a study of T cells in Graves' hyperthyroidism and ophthalmopathy. Amplified regions were TCR beta CDR3 sequences from RNA transcripts. During a first-round RT-PCR of the TCR CDR3, the HTBI primer set was used. TCRdb independently ran MiXCR on the multiplex PCR reads; one entry per CDR3 protein. The table has about 95,000 distinct CDR3 sequences, approximately 39% seen once; the top ten hold roughly a tenth. Sequencing was performed on peripheral blood or thyroid tissue (not recorded which). The origin of the receptors is a woman between 25 and 40 years old with Graves' hyperthyroidism.

The genes are TRBV6-4 and TRBJ1-3, with 7 bases identical to TRBD1. Trimming cost V 2 bases and J 2 bases; bases outside gene matches: 15. The CDR3 has 19 amino acids. Germline CDR1 reads MRHNA; CDR2 reads SNTAGT. CDR3 sequence (DNA): TGTGCCAGCAGTGACCTACCGGGACAGTCCTTGGCTGCTGGAAACACCATATATTTT. Translating it yields CASSDLPGQSLAAGNTIYF.

This sequence joins TRBV15 and TRBJ2-1; no reliable D call. This CDR3 spans 13 amino acids. Germline V gene lookup returns CDR1 LNHNV and CDR2 YYDKDF (reference sequence). V lost 1 base to trimming and J lost 8 bases, with 9 bases between them. CDR3: CATSRGPGYEQFF. As DNA, the CDR3 is TGTGCCACCAGCAGAGGCCCCGGTTATGAGCAGTTCTTC.

The rearrangement joins TRBV20-1 to TRBJ2-7; TRBD1 matches 9 bases. Trimming cost V 0 bases and J 5 bases; bases outside gene matches: 8. Germline CDR1 reads DFQATT; CDR2 reads SNEGSKA (reference sequence). The CDR3 spans 15 residues. CDR3 nucleotides: TGCAGTGCTAGAGATCGTCACAGGGGGCAGAACGAGCAGTACTTC. This codes for CSARDRHRGQNEQYF.

This clonotype was detected only once. This chain uses TRBV7-2 with TRBJ1-2; 9 bases match TRBD1. Per germline, CDR1 SGHTA and CDR2 FQGNSA. The CDR3 totals 15 residues. Germline trimming cut 6 bases from V and 3 bases from J; bases unmatched to any gene: 8. The CDR3 sequence: CASRLTGTGYYGYTF. DNA of the CDR3: TGTGCCAGCAGGCTAACCGGGACAGGGTACTATGGCTACACCTTC.

Regarding this clonotype: Sequence at one end of the junction differs from germline and may be a read error. The gene calls are TRBV7-9 and TRBJ2-7; 10 bases line up with TRBD2. The germline V gene has CDR1 SEHNR and CDR2 FQNEAQ (reference sequence). The CDR3 contains 14 residues. CDR3 residues: CASSIAGGGSEQHF. CDR3 DNA sequence: TGTGCCAGCAGCATAGCGGGAGGAGGTTCTGAGCAGCACTTC.

This clonotype has at least ten counts. The chain carries TRBV10-2 and TRBJ2-7; D not certain. This CDR3 region has 11 residues. Germline lookup yields CDR1 WSHSY and CDR2 SAAADI. V was clipped by 4 bases and J by 3 bases, with 4 bases between them. The DNA for the CDR3 is TGCGCCAGCAGTGGTCGCTACGAGCAGTACTTC. Protein sequence: CASSGRYEQYF.

The chain has TRBV5-4 and TRBJ1-6, with 8 bases that match TRBD1. Germline CDR1 and CDR2: SGHNT and YYREEE (reference sequence). The CDR3 contains 14 residues. The V segment lost 1 base and the J segment 10 bases; nucleotides outside the gene matches: 4. CDR3: CASSLTGGRSPLHF. The CDR3 bases are TGTGCCAGCAGCTTGACAGGGGGACGATCACCCCTCCACTTT.

This clonotype was counted ten times or more. Since a much larger clone is just one base distant, this may be a read error. V and J are TRBV7-3 and TRBJ2-7; D is undetermined. CDR3 length: 14 amino acids. CDR1 and CDR2 (germline): SGHTA, FQGTGA. In DNA form, the CDR3 reads TGTGCCAGCAGCTTAACTCCAGACTTCTACAAGCAGTACTTC. It encodes CASSLTPDFYKQYF.

The table lists this clonotype with many counts. The chain employs TRBV2 and TRBJ1-1; D call uncertain. Per germline, CDR1 SNHLY and CDR2 FYNNEI. CDR3 size: 15 residues. V lost 1 base, J lost 1 base, and 10 bases lay in between. This CDR3 reads CASSEGRRANTEAFF. The CDR3 bases are TGTGCCAGCAGTGAAGGGAGGAGGGCGAACACTGAAGCTTTCTTT. Drawing the rest from reference TRBV2 and TRBJ1-1, the complete variable domain is EPEVTQTPSHQVTQMGQEVILRCVPISNHLYFYWYRQILGQKVEFLVSFYNNEISEKSEIFDDQFSVERPDGSNFTLKIRSTKLEDSAMYFCASSEGRRANTEAFFGQGTRLTVV.

The rearrangement uses TRBV7-9 and TRBJ2-7; no clear D gene. Germline CDR1 and CDR2: SEHNR and FQNEAQ (reference sequence). Trimming stripped 8 bases from V and 6 bases from J, with 14 bases between. The CDR3 extends over 12 amino acids. The CDR3: CASRPTFFEQYF. The CDR3 region has the DNA TGTGCCAGCCGACCTACTTTTTTCGAGCAGTACTTC.

The V gene is TRBV2, the J gene TRBJ2-7; no firm D call. CDR3 length equals 12 residues. The germline CDR1 and CDR2 sequences are SNHLY and FYNNEI. Trimming stripped 4 bases from V and 1 base from J, with 5 bases between. Here the CDR3 reads CASSGASYEQYF. CDR3 nucleotides: TGTGCCAGCAGTGGGGCATCCTACGAGCAGTACTTC.

This clonotype was observed at least ten times. The rearrangement links TRBV20-1 to TRBJ2-2; 7 bases map to TRBD1. The CDR3 covers 15 residues. V trimming: 3 bases; J trimming: 0 bases; junction bases outside the gene matches: 4. Germline V gene data show CDR1 as DFQATT and CDR2 as SNEGSKA (reference sequence). The CDR3 bases are TGCAGTGCTAGGAAGGGACAGACGAACACCGGGGAGCTGTTTTTT. Translation: CSARKGQTNTGELFF.

Details on this clonotype: A much larger clone differs from this one at a single base, so this may be a read error. In nucleotides, the CDR3 is TGTGCCACCCGGGACAGGACCTACGAGCAGTACTTC. Its translation is CATRDRTYEQYF. The rearrangement uses TRBV7-2 and TRBJ2-7, with TRBD1 identical over 8 bases. The germline V gene encodes CDR1 SGHTA and CDR2 FQGNSA. The length of the CDR3 is 12 residues. J lost 2 bases, V lost 10 bases, and 4 bases had no gene match. The full variable domain, completed using reference TRBV7-2 and TRBJ2-7, is GAGVSQSPSNKVTEKGKDVELRCDPISGHTALYWYRQSLGQGLEFLIYFQGNSAPDKSGLPSDRFSAERTGGSVSTLTIQRTQQEDSAVYLCATRDRTYEQYFGPGTRLTVT.

This clonotype was picked up many times. This chain's CDR3 is CASVLRTEAFF. The CDR3 DNA is TGTGCCAGCGTTCTAAGGACTGAAGCTTTCTTT. J is TRBJ1-1 and V is TRBV19; D not certain. Trimming removed 9 bases from V and 5 bases from J, with 10 bases in between. CDR3 length: 11 amino acids. Germline-derived CDR1 and CDR2 are LNHDA and SQIVND (reference sequence).

The CDR3 DNA reads TGTGCCAGCAGTTTCCTCAGGGGCGGTAATGGCTACACCTTC. This codes for CASSFLRGGNGYTF. The chain employs TRBV27 and TRBJ1-2; perhaps TRBD1 as D (6 bases). Deletions cut 3 bases from V and 6 bases from J, with 14 bases between. The CDR3 extends over 14 amino acids. Germline V lookup: CDR1 MNHEY, CDR2 SMNVEV (reference sequence).

The V call is TRBV19, the J call TRBJ2-7; 12 nucleotides align to TRBD2. The CDR3 spans 17 residues. V was pared by 3 bases and J by 3 bases, with 9 bases of the junction left unmatched. The germline gives CDR1 LNHDA, CDR2 SQIVND (reference sequence). The CDR3 spells CASSITGLAGTFYEQYF. The CDR3 nucleotides are TGTGCCAGTAGTATTACAGGACTAGCGGGGACTTTCTACGAGCAGTACTTC. Filled out from reference TRBV19 and TRBJ2-7, the complete variable domain reads DGGITQSPKYLFRKEGQNVTLSCEQNLNHDAMYWYRQDPGQGLRLIYYSQIVNDFQKGDIAEGYSVSREKKESFPLTVTSAQKNPTAFYLCASSITGLAGTFYEQYFGPGTRLTVT.

The V call is TRBV5-1, the J call TRBJ1-2; D may be TRBD1 (6 bases). CDR3 length: 14 amino acids. Per germline, CDR1 SGHRS and CDR2 YFSETQ. V dropped 4 bases and J dropped 4 bases, with 14 bases sitting between them. In nucleotides, the CDR3 is TGCGCCAGCAGCACATCAGGGGAGGGCTATGGCTACACCTTC. As protein: CASSTSGEGYGYTF.

By sample fraction, this clonotype is medium-sized. V is TRBV7-6 and J is TRBJ2-7; unclear D gene. This CDR3 comprises 13 residues. Germline values: CDR1 SGHVS, CDR2 FNYEAQ. Trimming took 8 bases from V and 3 from J, leaving 14 bases between them. The CDR3 is CASLQRDCYEQYF. The CDR3 DNA sequence: TGTGCCAGCCTCCAGCGAGATTGCTACGAGCAGTACTTC.

This clonotype was found many times. The V and J genes are TRBV20-1 and TRBJ1-2, with D possibly TRBD1 on 6 matching bases. Trimming cost V 4 bases and J 5 bases, with 17 bases left between them. This CDR3 comprises 14 residues. Germline V CDR1 and CDR2: DFQATT, SNEGSKA (reference sequence). The CDR3 sequence is CSAKSGDEGYGYTF. CDR3 nucleotide sequence: TGCAGTGCTAAGTCAGGGGATGAGGGTTATGGCTACACCTTC.

This clonotype was seen repeatedly, ten times or more. The V and J genes are TRBV28 and TRBJ1-1; 7 positions agree with TRBD1. This CDR3 contains 15 residues. CDR1 MDHEN and CDR2 SYDVKM come from the germline V gene. CDR3 DNA: TGTGCTACCAAGGACAGGACGTCAATGAACACTGAAGCTTTCTTT. Its protein is CATKDRTSMNTEAFF.

Of note for this clonotype: This is likely a read error, given that the CDR3 carries no conserved phenylalanine or tryptophan at its end. The DNA is omitted, as the CDR3 cannot be located on it reliably, and the CDR3 follows TCRdb's listing. The J gene is TRBJ2-5, the V gene TRBV20-1; the tabulated D call, TRBD1, remains unverified against the DNA. Germline-derived CDR1 and CDR2 are DFQATT and SNEGSKA (reference sequence). The CDR3 adds up to 15 amino acids, both ends counted. The CDR3 is CSARAGTAYGYTFGS.

The sample holds many counts of this clonotype. The chain is built from TRBV7-2 and TRBJ2-7; TRBD1 matches at 10 bases. J gave up 4 bases and V 5 bases, and 8 bases lay outside the gene matches. CDR1 SGHTA and CDR2 FQGNSA come from the germline V gene. The CDR3 consists of 15 residues. CDR3 in amino acids: CASSPDRGRIYEQYF. CDR3 DNA sequence: TGTGCCAGCAGCCCCGACAGGGGGCGAATATACGAGCAGTACTTC.

This clonotype has at least ten counts. This rearrangement joins TRBV6-6 to TRBJ2-2; 12 bases fit TRBD1. From germline, CDR1 is MNHNY and CDR2 SVGAGI (reference sequence). V dropped 11 bases and J dropped 2; count of bases not matched to a gene: 0. This CDR3 comprises 13 residues. The CDR3 bases are TGTGCCGGGACAGGGGGCAACACCGGGGAGCTGTTTTTT. Protein sequence: CAGTGGNTGELFF.

This clonotype has at least ten counts. This chain uses TRBV19 with TRBJ1-1; D is undetermined. V lost 6 bases and J lost 6, with 14 bases in between. Germline values: CDR1 LNHDA, CDR2 SQIVND (reference sequence). The CDR3 has 13 residues. CDR3 residues: CASSRPGRAEAFF. For the CDR3, the DNA is TGTGCCAGTAGCAGGCCCGGCCGGGCTGAAGCTTTCTTT.

The chain combines TRBV7-9 with TRBJ1-2, with 9 bases that match TRBD1. The V and J ends lost 6 bases and 4 bases, in that order; junction bases with no gene match: 6. CDR1 SEHNR and CDR2 FQNEAQ come from the germline V gene (reference sequence). This CDR3 contains 14 residues. The CDR3 nucleotides are TGTGCCAGCAGGGGGACAGGGACCAGCTATGGCTACACCTTC. Translating gives CASRGTGTSYGYTF.

This clonotype has more than one count but fewer than ten. V is TRBV28 and J is TRBJ2-7; D perhaps matches TRBD1 (6 bases). This CDR3 spans 16 amino acids. Germline CDR1 reads MDHEN; CDR2 reads SYDVKM. V gave up 1 base and J gave up 4 bases, with 17 bases separating them. CDR3 bases: TGTGCCAGCAGTTTATCCAGAGATTCCAGGGGATACGAGCAGTACTTC. Translated: CASSLSRDSRGYEQYF.

This clonotype was observed many times. The chain carries TRBV20-1 and TRBJ2-3; D ambiguous. The CDR3 sequence is 13 residues long. V was trimmed by 4 bases and J by 0 bases, leaving 8 bases between them. Germline V CDR1 and CDR2: DFQATT, SNEGSKA (reference sequence). CDR3 sequence reads: CSANSGSTDTQYF. In nucleotides, the CDR3 is TGCAGTGCTAATTCAGGTAGCACAGATACGCAGTATTTT.

This clonotype was recorded at least ten times. V is TRBV6-5 and J is TRBJ1-4; 7 bases map to TRBD1. V dropped 2 bases and J dropped 5; count of bases not matched to a gene: 5. CDR1 and CDR2 from the germline V gene are MNHEY and SVGAGI. The CDR3 is 15 residues long. CDR3 DNA sequence: TGTGCCAGCAGTTACGTAGACAGGGAGAATGAAAAACTGTTTTTT. The encoded protein is CASSYVDRENEKLFF.

The table lists this clonotype with a few counts. This chain links TRBV28 with TRBJ1-1; no definite D call. The CDR3 sequence is 16 residues long. Germline CDR1 MDHEN, CDR2 SYDVKM. The V end was cut by 3 bases, the J end by 0 bases, with 14 bases between. DNA for the CDR3: TGTGCCAGCAGTTTGGACGGTCTTTTCATGAACACTGAAGCTTTCTTT. Translation: CASSLDGLFMNTEAFF.